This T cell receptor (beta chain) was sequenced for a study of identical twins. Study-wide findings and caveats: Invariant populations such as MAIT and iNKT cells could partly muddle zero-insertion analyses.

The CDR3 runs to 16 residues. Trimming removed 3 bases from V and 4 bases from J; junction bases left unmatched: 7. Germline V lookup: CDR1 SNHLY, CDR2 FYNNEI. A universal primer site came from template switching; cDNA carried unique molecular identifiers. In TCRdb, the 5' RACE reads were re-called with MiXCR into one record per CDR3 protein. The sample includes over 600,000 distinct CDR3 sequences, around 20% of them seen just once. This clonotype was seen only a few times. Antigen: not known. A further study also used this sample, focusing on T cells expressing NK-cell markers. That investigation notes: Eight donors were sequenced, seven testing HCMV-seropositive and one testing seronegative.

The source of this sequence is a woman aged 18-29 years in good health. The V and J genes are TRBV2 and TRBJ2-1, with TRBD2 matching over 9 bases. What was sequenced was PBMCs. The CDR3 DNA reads TGTGCCAGCAGTGACAGAGGGGCGGGGGGGTACAATGAGCAGTTCTTC. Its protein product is CASSDRGAGGYNEQFF.